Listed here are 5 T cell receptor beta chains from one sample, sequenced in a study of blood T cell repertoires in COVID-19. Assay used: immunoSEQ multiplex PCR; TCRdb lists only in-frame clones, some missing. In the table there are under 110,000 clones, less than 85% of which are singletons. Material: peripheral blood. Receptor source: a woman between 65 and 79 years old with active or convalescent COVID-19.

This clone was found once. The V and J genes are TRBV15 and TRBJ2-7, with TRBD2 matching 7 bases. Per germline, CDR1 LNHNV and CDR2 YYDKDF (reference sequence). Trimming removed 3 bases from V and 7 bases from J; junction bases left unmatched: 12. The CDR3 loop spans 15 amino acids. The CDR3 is CATSREVASGGEQYF. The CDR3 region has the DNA TGTGCCACCAGCAGGGAAGTGGCTAGCGGCGGGGAGCAGTACTTC.

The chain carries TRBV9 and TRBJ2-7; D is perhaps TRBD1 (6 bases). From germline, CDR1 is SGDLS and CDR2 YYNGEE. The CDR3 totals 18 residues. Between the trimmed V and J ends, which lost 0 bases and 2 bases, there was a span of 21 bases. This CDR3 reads CASSVASGAALGTYEQYF. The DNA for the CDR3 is TGTGCCAGCAGCGTAGCATCAGGGGCAGCCCTGGGTACCTACGAGCAGTACTTC.

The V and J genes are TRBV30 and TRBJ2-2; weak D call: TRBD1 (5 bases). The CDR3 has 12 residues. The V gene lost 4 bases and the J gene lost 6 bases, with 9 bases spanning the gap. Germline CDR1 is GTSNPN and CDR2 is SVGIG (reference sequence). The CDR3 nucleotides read TGTGCCTGGAATCAGGGATCCGGGGAGCTGTTTTTT. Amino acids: CAWNQGSGELFF.

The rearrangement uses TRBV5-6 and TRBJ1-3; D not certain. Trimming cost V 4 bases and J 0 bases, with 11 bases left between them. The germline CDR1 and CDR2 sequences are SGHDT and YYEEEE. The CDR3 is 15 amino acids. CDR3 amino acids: CASSRRVSSGNTIYF. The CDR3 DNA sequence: TGTGCCAGCAGCCGCCGGGTTAGCTCTGGAAACACCATATATTTT.

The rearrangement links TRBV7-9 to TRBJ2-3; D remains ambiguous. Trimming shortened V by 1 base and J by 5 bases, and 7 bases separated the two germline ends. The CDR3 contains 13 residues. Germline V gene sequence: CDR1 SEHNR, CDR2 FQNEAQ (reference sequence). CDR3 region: CASSLVGEDTQYF. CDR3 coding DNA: TGTGCCAGCAGCTTAGTTGGAGAAGATACGCAGTATTTT.